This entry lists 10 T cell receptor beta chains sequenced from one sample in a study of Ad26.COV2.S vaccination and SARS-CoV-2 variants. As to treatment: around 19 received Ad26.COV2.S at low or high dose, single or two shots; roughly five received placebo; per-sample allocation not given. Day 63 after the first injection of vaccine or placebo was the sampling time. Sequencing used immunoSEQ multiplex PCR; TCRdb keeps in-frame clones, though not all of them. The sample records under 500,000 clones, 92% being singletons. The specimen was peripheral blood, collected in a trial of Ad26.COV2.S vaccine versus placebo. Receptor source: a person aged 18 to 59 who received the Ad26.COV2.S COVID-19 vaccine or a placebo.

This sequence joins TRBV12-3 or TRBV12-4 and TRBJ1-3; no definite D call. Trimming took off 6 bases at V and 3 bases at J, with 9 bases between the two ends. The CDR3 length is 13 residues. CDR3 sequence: CASRLLGGNTIYF. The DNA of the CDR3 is TGTGCCAGCAGGCTTCTAGGTGGAAACACCATATATTTT.

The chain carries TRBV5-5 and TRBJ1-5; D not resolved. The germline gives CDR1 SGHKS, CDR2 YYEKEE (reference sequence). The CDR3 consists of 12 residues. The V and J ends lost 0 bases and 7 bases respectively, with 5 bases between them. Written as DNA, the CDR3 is TGTGCCAGCAGCTTGGCCGAGCAGCCCCAGCATTTT. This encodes CASSLAEQPQHF.

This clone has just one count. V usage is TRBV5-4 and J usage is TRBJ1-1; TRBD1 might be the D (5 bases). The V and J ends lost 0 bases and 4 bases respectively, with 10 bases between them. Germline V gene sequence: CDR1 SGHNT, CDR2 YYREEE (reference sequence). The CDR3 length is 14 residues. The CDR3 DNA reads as TGTGCCAGCAGCTTGGAAGGGGAAGGCACTGAAGCTTTCTTT. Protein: CASSLEGEGTEAFF.

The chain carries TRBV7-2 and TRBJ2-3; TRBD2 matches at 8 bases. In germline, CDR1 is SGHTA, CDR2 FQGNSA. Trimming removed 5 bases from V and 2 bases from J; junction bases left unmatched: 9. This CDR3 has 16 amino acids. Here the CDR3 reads CASSPQAGGYTDTQYF. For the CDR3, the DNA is TGTGCCAGCAGCCCCCAGGCGGGGGGTTACACAGATACGCAGTATTTT.

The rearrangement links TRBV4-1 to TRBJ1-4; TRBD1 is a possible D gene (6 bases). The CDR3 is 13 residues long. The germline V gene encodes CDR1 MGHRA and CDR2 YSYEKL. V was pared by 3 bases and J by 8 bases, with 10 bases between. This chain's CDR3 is CASSHIRGEKLFF. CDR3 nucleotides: TGCGCCAGCAGCCATATCAGGGGCGAAAAACTGTTTTTT.

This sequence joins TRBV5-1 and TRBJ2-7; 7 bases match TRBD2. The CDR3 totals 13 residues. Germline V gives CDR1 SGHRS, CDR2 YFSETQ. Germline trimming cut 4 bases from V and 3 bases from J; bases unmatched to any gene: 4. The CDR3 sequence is CASSPERGYEQYF. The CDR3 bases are TGCGCCAGCAGCCCGGAGCGGGGCTACGAGCAGTACTTC.

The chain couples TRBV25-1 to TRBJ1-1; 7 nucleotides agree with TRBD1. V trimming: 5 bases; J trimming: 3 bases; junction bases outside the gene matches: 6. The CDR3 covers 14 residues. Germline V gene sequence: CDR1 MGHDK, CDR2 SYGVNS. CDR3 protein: CASSNQGGDTEAFF. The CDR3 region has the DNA TGTGCCAGCAGTAACCAGGGGGGCGACACTGAAGCTTTCTTT.

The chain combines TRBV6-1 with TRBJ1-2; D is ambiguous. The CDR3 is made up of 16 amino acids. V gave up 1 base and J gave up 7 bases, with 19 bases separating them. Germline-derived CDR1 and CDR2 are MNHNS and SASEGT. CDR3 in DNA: TGTGCCAGCAGTGAAGGGCGGGTTGGGAGAGTGGGTGGCTACACCTTC. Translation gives CASSEGRVGRVGGYTF.

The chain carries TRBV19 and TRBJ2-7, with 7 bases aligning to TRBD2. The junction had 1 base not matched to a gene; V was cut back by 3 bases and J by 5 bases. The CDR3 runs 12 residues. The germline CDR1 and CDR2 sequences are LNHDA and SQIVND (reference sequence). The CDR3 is CASSMSGDEQYF. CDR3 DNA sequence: TGTGCCAGTAGTATGAGCGGGGACGAGCAGTACTTC.

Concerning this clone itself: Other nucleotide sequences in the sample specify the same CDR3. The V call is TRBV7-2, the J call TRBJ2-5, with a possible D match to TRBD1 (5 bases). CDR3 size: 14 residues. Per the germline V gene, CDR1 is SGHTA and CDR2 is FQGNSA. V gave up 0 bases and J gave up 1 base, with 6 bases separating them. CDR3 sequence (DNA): TGTGCCAGCAGCTTAGCAGGGGCCCAAGAGACCCAGTACTTC. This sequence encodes CASSLAGAQETQYF.